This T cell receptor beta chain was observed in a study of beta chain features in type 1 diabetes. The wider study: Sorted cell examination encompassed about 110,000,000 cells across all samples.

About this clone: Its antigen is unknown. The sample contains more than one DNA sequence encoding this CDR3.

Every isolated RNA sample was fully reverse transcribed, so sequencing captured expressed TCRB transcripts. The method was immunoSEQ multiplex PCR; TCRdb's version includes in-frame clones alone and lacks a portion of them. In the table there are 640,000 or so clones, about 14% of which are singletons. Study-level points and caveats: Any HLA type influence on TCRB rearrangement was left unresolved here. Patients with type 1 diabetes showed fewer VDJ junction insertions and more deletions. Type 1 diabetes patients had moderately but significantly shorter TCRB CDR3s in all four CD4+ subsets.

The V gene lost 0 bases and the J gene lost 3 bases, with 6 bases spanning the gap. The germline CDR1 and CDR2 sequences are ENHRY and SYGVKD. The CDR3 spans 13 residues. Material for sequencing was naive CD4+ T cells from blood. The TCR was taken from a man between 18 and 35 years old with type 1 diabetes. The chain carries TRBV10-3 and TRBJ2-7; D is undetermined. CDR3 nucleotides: TGTGCCATCAGTGAGTCGAACAGCTACGAGCAGTACTTC. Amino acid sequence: CAISESNSYEQYF.